A selection of T cell receptor beta chains follows, all from one sample in a study of T cells expressing NK-cell markers. No DNA is given; TCRdb re-called the 5' RACE reads and lists each CDR3 protein once. There are almost 450,000 distinct CDR3 sequences in the sample, with 6% to 9.5% held by the top ten. The sample was blood T cells: a sorted CD56 or NKG2C T cell subset, CD4+ or CD8+ T cells, or bulk PBMC T cells (not recorded which). The receptors were sampled from a woman aged 18 to 75 in good health. Each CDR3 is given with its conserved first and last residue.

v_gene	j_gene	CDR3aa
TRBV4-2	TRBJ2-3	CASSYLVGAGGPADTQYF
TRBV10-3	TRBJ2-1	CAISERGGNEQFF
TRBV5-1	TRBJ2-7	CASSSQGRGTYEQYF
TRBV29-1	TRBJ2-1	CSHQGLAGPNDDQFF
TRBV28	TRBJ2-1	CASSALAGGSYNEQFF
TRBV7-3	TRBJ1-1	CASSPETGMNTEAFF
TRBV7-2	TRBJ2-3	CASSLLADTQYF
TRBV5-1	TRBJ2-5	CASSLDRGWETQYF
TRBV5-4	TRBJ2-5	CASSSLTGTSGGETQYF
TRBV7-6	TRBJ2-2	CASSLAPGTNTGELFF
TRBV6-5	TRBJ2-7	CASSFRPPESSYEQYF
TRBV7-2	TRBJ2-1	CASTFLAGAFTEQFF
TRBV4-3	TRBJ2-3	CASSQDHWTSGGADTQYF
TRBV12-3/TRBV12-4	TRBJ2-1	CASSPTSGRYNEQFF
TRBV5-1	TRBJ2-1	CASSLTGGDNEQFF
TRBV15	TRBJ1-6	CATSRVPPMGSPLHF
TRBV11-2	TRBJ2-5	CASSEGVAYEVQYF
TRBV11-3	TRBJ2-1	CASSLDGSSSVYNEQFF
TRBV11-2	TRBJ2-3	CASSFQADTQYF
TRBV20-1	TRBJ1-4	CSADRATNEKLFF
TRBV7-2	TRBJ2-7	CASSSHDRAYEQYF
TRBV7-6	TRBJ2-2	CASSLAQAANTGELFF
TRBV1	TRBJ2-5	CTSSQDLLRESQKTQYF
TRBV3-1	TRBJ2-1	CASSHPGLAGNEQFF